A single T cell receptor beta chain is shown here with its context. The antigen remains undetermined. The V gene's germline CDR1 is MGHRA and CDR2 YSYEKL. Trimming removed 0 bases from V and 0 bases from J, with 14 bases in between. The CDR3 runs 17 residues. These data come from a study of STAT5B mutations in CD4+ large granular lymphocyte leukemia. The survey-level immunoSEQ assay was used. Per the study methods: Productive clonotypes were detectable down to 2.59 x 10-5 frequency. Method: immunoSEQ multiplex PCR; TCRdb's copy keeps in-frame clones and lacks some. The DNA gave D and trimming, while V, J and clone size come from that table. The table includes around 50,000 clones, 84% detected once. Regarding the study as a whole: Top patient clones used TRBV06 genes more often: 8/27 versus 2/35 in controls. No patients shared main leukemic clonotypes, though roughly 25% appeared at low frequency elsewhere.

This TCR was sampled from a human donor in good health. The specimen was CD4+ T cells from blood buffy coats. This chain links TRBV4-1 with TRBJ1-1; D uncertain. The CDR3 region is CASSQDPAGKMNTEAFF. CDR3 in DNA: TGCGCCAGCAGCCAAGATCCCGCAGGAAAAATGAACACTGAAGCTTTCTTT.